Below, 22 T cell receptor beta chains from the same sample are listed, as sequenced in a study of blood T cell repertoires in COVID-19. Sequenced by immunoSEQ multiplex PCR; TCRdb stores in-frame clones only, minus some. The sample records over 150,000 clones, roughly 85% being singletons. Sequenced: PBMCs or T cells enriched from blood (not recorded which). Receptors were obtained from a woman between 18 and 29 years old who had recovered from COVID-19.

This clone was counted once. CDR3 in amino acids: CASVTLRGTEAFF. CDR3 DNA: TGTGCCAGCGTCACCCTCCGCGGCACTGAAGCTTTCTTT. The chain links TRBV6-5 to TRBJ1-1, with D unresolved. Trimming removed 8 bases from V and 4 bases from J, with 14 bases in between. The CDR3 is 13 residues long. Germline CDR1 and CDR2: MNHEY and SVGAGI.

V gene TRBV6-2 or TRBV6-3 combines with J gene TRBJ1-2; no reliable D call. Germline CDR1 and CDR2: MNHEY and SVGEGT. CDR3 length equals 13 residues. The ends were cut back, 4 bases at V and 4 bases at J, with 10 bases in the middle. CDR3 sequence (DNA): TGTGCCAGCAGTTGGCTTACGGGCTATGGCTACACCTTC. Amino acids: CASSWLTGYGYTF.

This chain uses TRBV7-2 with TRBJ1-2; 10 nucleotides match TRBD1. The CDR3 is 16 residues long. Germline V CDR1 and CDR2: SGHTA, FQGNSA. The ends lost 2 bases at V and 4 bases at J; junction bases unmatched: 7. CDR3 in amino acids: CASSLSGQGEVYGYTF. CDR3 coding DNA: TGTGCCAGCAGCTTATCCGGACAGGGGGAGGTCTATGGCTACACCTTC.

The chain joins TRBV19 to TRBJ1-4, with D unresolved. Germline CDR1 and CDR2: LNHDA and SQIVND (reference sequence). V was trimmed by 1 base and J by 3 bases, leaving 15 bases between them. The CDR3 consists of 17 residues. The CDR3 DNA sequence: TGTGCCAGTAGTATAGCCGCCGTGTGGCAAGCTAATGAAAAACTGTTTTTT. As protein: CASSIAAVWQANEKLFF.

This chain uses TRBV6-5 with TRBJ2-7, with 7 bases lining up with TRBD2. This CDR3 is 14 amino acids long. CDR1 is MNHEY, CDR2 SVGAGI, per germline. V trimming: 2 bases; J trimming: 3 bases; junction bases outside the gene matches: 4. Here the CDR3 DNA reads TGTGCCAGCAGTTACGAGGCGGGGGTCTACGAGCAGTACTTC. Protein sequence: CASSYEAGVYEQYF.

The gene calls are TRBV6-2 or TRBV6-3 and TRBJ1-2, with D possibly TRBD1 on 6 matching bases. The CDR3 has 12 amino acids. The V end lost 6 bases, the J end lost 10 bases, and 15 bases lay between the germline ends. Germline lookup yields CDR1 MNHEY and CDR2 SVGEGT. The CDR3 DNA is TGTGCCAGCAGCAGACGACAGGACCTCTACACCTTC. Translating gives CASSRRQDLYTF.

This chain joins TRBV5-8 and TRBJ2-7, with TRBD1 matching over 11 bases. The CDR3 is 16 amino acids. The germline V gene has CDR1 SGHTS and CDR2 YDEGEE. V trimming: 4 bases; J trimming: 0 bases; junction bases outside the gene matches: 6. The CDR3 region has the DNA TGTGCCAGCAGCCCCCGGGGACAGGGGGGCTCCTACGAGCAGTACTTC. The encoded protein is CASSPRGQGGSYEQYF.

The chain's CDR3 is CASSYDRDFSYNEQFF. CDR3 nucleotides: TGTGCCAGCAGTTACGATCGGGATTTCTCCTACAATGAGCAGTTCTTC. The rearrangement links TRBV6-5 to TRBJ2-1; tentatively, D is TRBD2 (5 bases). The CDR3 contains 16 residues. The V gene's germline CDR1 is MNHEY and CDR2 SVGAGI. V was cut by 2 bases and J by 0 bases, with 11 bases left in between.

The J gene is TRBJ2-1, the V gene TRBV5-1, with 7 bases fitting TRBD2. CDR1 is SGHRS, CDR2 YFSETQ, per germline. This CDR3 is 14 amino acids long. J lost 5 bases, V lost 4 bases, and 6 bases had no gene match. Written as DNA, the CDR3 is TGCGCCAGCAGCCTCTCGAGCGGGAACAATGAGCAGTTCTTC. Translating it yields CASSLSSGNNEQFF.

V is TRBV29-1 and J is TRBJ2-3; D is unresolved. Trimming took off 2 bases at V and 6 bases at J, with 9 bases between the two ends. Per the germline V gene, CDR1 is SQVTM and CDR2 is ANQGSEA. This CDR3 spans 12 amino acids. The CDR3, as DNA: TGCAGCGTTGAAATAGTAACCGATACGCAGTATTTT. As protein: CSVEIVTDTQYF.

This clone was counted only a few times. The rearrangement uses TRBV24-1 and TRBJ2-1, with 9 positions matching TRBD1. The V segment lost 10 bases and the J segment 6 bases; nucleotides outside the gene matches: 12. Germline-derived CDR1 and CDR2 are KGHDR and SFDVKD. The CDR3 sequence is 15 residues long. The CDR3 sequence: CATARRDRDFNEQFF. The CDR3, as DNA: TGTGCCACGGCTCGACGGGACAGGGATTTCAATGAGCAGTTCTTC.

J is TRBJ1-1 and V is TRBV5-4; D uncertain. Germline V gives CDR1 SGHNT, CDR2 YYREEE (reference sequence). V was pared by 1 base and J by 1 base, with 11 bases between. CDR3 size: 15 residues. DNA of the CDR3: TGTGCCAGCAGCTTGCGCGGGAGAGGGAACACTGAAGCTTTCTTT. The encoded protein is CASSLRGRGNTEAFF. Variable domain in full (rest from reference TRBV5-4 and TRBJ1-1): ETGVTQSPTHLIKTRGQQVTLRCSSQSGHNTVSWYQQALGQGPQFIFQYYREEENGRGNFPPRFSGLQFPNYSSELNVNALELDDSALYLCASSLRGRGNTEAFFGQGTRLTVV.

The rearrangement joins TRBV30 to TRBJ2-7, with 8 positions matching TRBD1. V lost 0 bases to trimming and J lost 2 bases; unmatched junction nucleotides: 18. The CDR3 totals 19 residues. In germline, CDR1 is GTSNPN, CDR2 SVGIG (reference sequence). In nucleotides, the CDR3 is TGTGCCTGGAGTGTAATCCTCAATAGGCAGCTGACAGGGGCCTACGAGCAGTACTTC. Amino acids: CAWSVILNRQLTGAYEQYF.

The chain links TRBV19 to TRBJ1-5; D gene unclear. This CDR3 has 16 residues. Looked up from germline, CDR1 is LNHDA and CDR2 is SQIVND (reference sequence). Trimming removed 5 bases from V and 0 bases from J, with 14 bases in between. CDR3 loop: CASSLFSGNSNQPQHF. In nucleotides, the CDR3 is TGTGCCAGTAGTCTATTTTCGGGAAATAGCAATCAGCCCCAGCATTTT.

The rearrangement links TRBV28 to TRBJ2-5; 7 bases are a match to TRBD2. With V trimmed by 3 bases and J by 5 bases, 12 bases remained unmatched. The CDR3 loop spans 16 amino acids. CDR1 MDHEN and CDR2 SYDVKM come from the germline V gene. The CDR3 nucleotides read TGTGCCAGCAGTTTCCCCCGCCGAGCGGGAACGGAGACCCAGTACTTC. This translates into CASSFPRRAGTETQYF.

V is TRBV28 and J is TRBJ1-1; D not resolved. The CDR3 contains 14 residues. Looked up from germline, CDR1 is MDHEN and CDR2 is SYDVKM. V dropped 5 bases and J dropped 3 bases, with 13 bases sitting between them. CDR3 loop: CASSPPARDTEAFF. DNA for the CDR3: TGTGCCAGCAGTCCCCCCGCGCGGGACACTGAAGCTTTCTTT.

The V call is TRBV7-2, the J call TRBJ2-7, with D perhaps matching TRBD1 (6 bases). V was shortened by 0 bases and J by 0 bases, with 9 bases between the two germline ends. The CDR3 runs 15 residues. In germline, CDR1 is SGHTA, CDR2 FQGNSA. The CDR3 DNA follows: TGTGCCAGCAGCTTAGCCGGGACAACCTCCTACGAGCAGTACTTC. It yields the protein CASSLAGTTSYEQYF.

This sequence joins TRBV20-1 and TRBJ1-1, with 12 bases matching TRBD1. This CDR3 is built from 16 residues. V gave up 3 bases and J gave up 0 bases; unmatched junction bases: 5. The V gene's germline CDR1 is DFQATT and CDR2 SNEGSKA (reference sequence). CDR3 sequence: CSASSGTGGMNTEAFF. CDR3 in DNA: TGCAGTGCTAGTAGCGGGACAGGGGGCATGAACACTGAAGCTTTCTTT.

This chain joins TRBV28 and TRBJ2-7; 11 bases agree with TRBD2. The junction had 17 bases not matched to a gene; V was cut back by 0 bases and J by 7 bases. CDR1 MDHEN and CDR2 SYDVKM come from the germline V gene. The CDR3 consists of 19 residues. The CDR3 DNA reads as TGTGCCAGCAGTTTATGGATTGGCTTCGGACCTAGCGGGAGGTATGAGCAGTACTTC. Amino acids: CASSLWIGFGPSGRYEQYF.

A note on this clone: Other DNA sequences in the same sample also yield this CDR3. The CDR3 region has the DNA TGTGCCATCAGCGGGACAGGGAACACTGAAGCTTTCTTT. Its protein is CAISGTGNTEAFF. This chain uses TRBV10-3 with TRBJ1-1; 8 bases align to TRBD1. This CDR3 contains 13 residues. Germline V gene data show CDR1 as ENHRY and CDR2 as SYGVKD. V was pared by 6 bases and J by 1 base, with 1 base of the junction left unmatched.

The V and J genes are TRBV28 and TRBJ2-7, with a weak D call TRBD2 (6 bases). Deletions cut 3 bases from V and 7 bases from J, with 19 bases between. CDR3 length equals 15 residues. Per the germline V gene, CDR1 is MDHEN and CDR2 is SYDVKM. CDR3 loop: CASSFGFGGGKEQYF. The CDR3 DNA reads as TGTGCCAGCAGTTTTGGCTTCGGGGGTGGTAAAGAGCAGTACTTC.

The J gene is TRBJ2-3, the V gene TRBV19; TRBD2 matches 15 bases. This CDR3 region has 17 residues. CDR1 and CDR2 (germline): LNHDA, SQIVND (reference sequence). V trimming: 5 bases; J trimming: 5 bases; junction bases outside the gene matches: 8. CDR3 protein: CASSSGLAGGGGDTQYF. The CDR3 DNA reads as TGTGCCAGTAGTTCGGGACTAGCGGGGGGTGGTGGAGATACGCAGTATTTT.